These 19 T cell receptor beta chains were all obtained from the same sample, sequenced in a study of OX40 agonist ivuxolimab in advanced cancers. Clones were read by immunoSEQ multiplex PCR, and TCRdb kept only the in-frame ones, dropping some. The table includes more than 75,000 clones, approximately 85% detected once. Here the sequenced sample was CD4+ or CD8+ T cells sorted from blood, taken in a trial of the OX40 agonist ivuxolimab. These receptors were taken from an adult with an advanced solid tumor such as melanoma, head and neck, liver or kidney cancer.

This clone showed up just once. CDR3 region: CAWSGDTGELFF. The CDR3, as DNA: TGTGCCTGGAGTGGGGACACCGGGGAGCTGTTTTTT. The chain is built from TRBV30 and TRBJ2-2, with D hard to call. The CDR3 covers 12 residues. Between the trimmed V and J ends, which lost 1 base and 3 bases, there was a span of 3 bases. CDR1 GTSNPN and CDR2 SVGIG come from the germline V gene (reference sequence).

The genes are TRBV4-2 and TRBJ1-2; unclear D gene. CDR1 LGHNA and CDR2 YNFKEQ come from the germline V gene. This CDR3 has 13 residues. V was clipped by 5 bases and J by 8 bases, with 15 bases between them. CDR3 bases: TGTGCCAGCAGCGACCCCTTAGCAGAAGGCTACACCTTC. As protein: CASSDPLAEGYTF.

V and J are TRBV2 and TRBJ2-1; 8 bases fit TRBD2. Looked up from germline, CDR1 is SNHLY and CDR2 is FYNNEI. The V segment lost 1 base and the J segment 8 bases; nucleotides outside the gene matches: 10. The length of the CDR3 is 16 residues. The CDR3 is CASSEVGLAKFHEQFF. CDR3 bases: TGTGCCAGCAGTGAAGTTGGACTAGCTAAATTCCATGAGCAGTTCTTC.

The DNA for the CDR3 is TGTGCCAGCGGCGGGACGGGTTCTAACTATGGCTACACCTTC. Its translation is CASGGTGSNYGYTF. This chain joins TRBV6-6 and TRBJ1-2, with D maybe TRBD1 (5 bases). V lost 8 bases to trimming and J lost 0 bases, with 13 bases between them. Germline loops: CDR1 MNHNY, CDR2 SVGAGI (reference sequence). The CDR3 is 14 amino acids.

The chain joins TRBV15 to TRBJ1-2, with D perhaps TRBD1 (5 bases). The V end was cut by 3 bases, the J end by 6 bases, with 11 bases between. Germline V gene lookup returns CDR1 LNHNV and CDR2 YYDKDF (reference sequence). The CDR3 length is 13 residues. As DNA, the CDR3 is TGTGCCACCAGCAGCCATCGAGGGGATGGCTACACCTTC. Its protein product is CATSSHRGDGYTF.

The chain joins TRBV29-1 to TRBJ1-2; the D gene is possibly TRBD1 (5 bases). Germline V gives CDR1 SQVTM, CDR2 ANQGSEA. V was pared by 0 bases and J by 5 bases, with 10 bases between. The CDR3 totals 13 residues. CDR3 amino acids: CSVEEVGRYGYTF. CDR3 nucleotides: TGCAGCGTTGAAGAGGTGGGGCGGTATGGCTACACCTTC. Full variable domain (outside the CDR3, taken from reference TRBV29-1 and TRBJ1-2): SAVISQKPSRDICQRGTSLTIQCQVDSQVTMMFWYRQQPGQSLTLIATANQGSEATYESGFVIDKFPISRPNLTFSTLTVSNMSPEDSSIYLCSVEEVGRYGYTFGSGTRLTVV.

The rearrangement joins TRBV7-6 to TRBJ2-1, with D perhaps matching TRBD1 (5 bases). Trimming took 1 base from V and 10 from J, leaving 14 bases between them. Germline V gene data show CDR1 as SGHVS and CDR2 as FNYEAQ. The CDR3 totals 14 residues. The DNA for the CDR3 is TGTGCCAGCAGCTTAGAAGGGTGGGGCAGGGAGCAGTTCTTC. Protein sequence: CASSLEGWGREQFF. Together with reference TRBV7-6 and TRBJ2-1, the CDR3 gives the full variable domain: GAGVSQSPRYKVTKRGQDVALRCDPISGHVSLYWYRQALGQGPEFLTYFNYEAQQDKSGLPNDRFSAERPEGSISTLTIQRTEQRDSAMYRCASSLEGWGREQFFGPGTRLTVL.

V is TRBV6-5 and J is TRBJ1-1; D call uncertain. Trimming shortened V by 0 bases and J by 5 bases, and 7 bases separated the two germline ends. The CDR3 runs 13 residues. From germline, CDR1 is MNHEY and CDR2 SVGAGI. The CDR3 loop is CASSYSRWTEAFF. CDR3 in DNA: TGTGCCAGCAGTTACTCGAGGTGGACTGAAGCTTTCTTT.

This chain's CDR3 is CASSDTTYGQEGDTIYF. For the CDR3, the DNA is TGTGCCAGCAGTGACACGACATACGGACAGGAGGGGGACACCATATATTTT. The chain combines TRBV6-4 with TRBJ1-3; TRBD1 matches at 7 bases. Unmatched junction bases numbered 15, after V lost 2 bases and J lost 8 bases. The CDR3 extends over 17 amino acids. Germline V gene sequence: CDR1 MRHNA, CDR2 SNTAGT.

The chain recombines TRBV29-1 with TRBJ2-4, with 9 bases lining up with TRBD2. J lost 2 bases, V lost 4 bases, and 6 bases had no gene match. CDR1 and CDR2 (germline): SQVTM, ANQGSEA. The CDR3 totals 15 residues. CDR3 amino acids: CSVVGGRAPKNIQYF. CDR3 bases: TGCAGCGTTGTTGGCGGGAGGGCCCCCAAAAACATTCAGTACTTC. Combining the CDR3 with reference TRBV29-1 and TRBJ2-4 gives the whole variable domain SAVISQKPSRDICQRGTSLTIQCQVDSQVTMMFWYRQQPGQSLTLIATANQGSEATYESGFVIDKFPISRPNLTFSTLTVSNMSPEDSSIYLCSVVGGRAPKNIQYFGAGTRLSVL.

The V call is TRBV5-1, the J call TRBJ1-2, with D hard to call. V lost 0 bases, J lost 0 bases, and 9 bases lay in between. This CDR3 is 15 amino acids long. Germline loops: CDR1 SGHRS, CDR2 YFSETQ. The DNA of the CDR3 is TGCGCCAGCAGCTTGGACCGGGCAGCTAACTATGGCTACACCTTC. Its translation: CASSLDRAANYGYTF.

This sequence joins TRBV7-8 and TRBJ2-5, with TRBD2 matching 8 bases. The J call may be incorrect, as the DNA end agrees better with TRBJ2-7. Germline V gene sequence: CDR1 SGHVS, CDR2 FQNEAQ. The CDR3 is 17 residues long. The CDR3 is CASSPEMEAGVPVEQYF. The CDR3 DNA reads TGTGCCAGCAGCCCCGAAATGGAAGCGGGGGTCCCCGTCGAGCAGTACTTC.

The chain has TRBV5-1 and TRBJ2-7, with 13 bases matching TRBD2. Germline V gene lookup returns CDR1 SGHRS and CDR2 YFSETQ. The length of the CDR3 is 15 residues. After removal of 3 bases from V and 2 bases from J, the junction contained 2 bases not matched to a gene. This chain's CDR3 is CASSWGLAGTYEQYF. The CDR3 DNA is TGCGCCAGCAGCTGGGGACTAGCGGGGACCTACGAGCAGTACTTC.

V gene TRBV7-2 combines with J gene TRBJ2-1; 12 bases line up with TRBD2. V was pared by 2 bases and J by 1 base, with 3 bases of the junction left unmatched. CDR1 is SGHTA, CDR2 FQGNSA, per germline. This CDR3 contains 17 residues. The CDR3 protein is CASSLRTSGESYNEQFF. CDR3 bases: TGTGCCAGCAGCTTAAGGACTAGCGGGGAGTCCTACAATGAGCAGTTCTTC.

The rearrangement links TRBV11-2 to TRBJ2-7, with 11 bases that match TRBD2. The CDR3 consists of 16 residues. CDR1 and CDR2 from the germline V gene are SGHAT and FQNNGV. V was clipped by 6 bases and J by 1 base; unmatched bases: 8. The CDR3 region has the DNA TGTGCCAGCAGTCTTACTAGCGGGGGACGATCCTACGAGCAGTACTTC. It specifies CASSLTSGGRSYEQYF.

The gene calls are TRBV19 and TRBJ2-7, with D unclear. Trimming left V 6 bases short and J 6 bases short, with 18 bases between. Germline V gene sequence: CDR1 LNHDA, CDR2 SQIVND (reference sequence). The CDR3 runs 14 residues. CDR3 nucleotides: TGTGCCAGTAGCTTTTTGACAAGGGCCTCCGAGCAGTACTTC. Protein sequence: CASSFLTRASEQYF.

This chain's CDR3 is CASSPQGAVLHLNYGYTF. The CDR3 nucleotides read TGCGCCAGCAGCCCCCAGGGGGCAGTTCTCCACCTTAACTATGGCTACACCTTC. The V gene is TRBV5-1, the J gene TRBJ1-2, with 8 bases lining up with TRBD1. The V and J ends lost 4 bases and 1 base, in that order; junction bases with no gene match: 15. Germline V gene data show CDR1 as SGHRS and CDR2 as YFSETQ. The CDR3 length is 18 residues. The full variable domain, in which reference TRBV5-1 and TRBJ1-2 provide the parts outside the CDR3, is KAGVTQTPRYLIKTRGQQVTLSCSPISGHRSVSWYQQTPGQGLQFLFEYFSETQRNKGNFPGRFSGRQFSNSRSEMNVSTLELGDSALYLCASSPQGAVLHLNYGYTFGSGTRLTVV.

This chain joins TRBV7-9 and TRBJ2-3; TRBD2 agrees at 8 bases. V shed 4 bases and J 1 base; nucleotides not matched to a gene: 10. CDR1 and CDR2 from the germline V gene are SEHNR and FQNEAQ (reference sequence). The CDR3 has 17 residues. The CDR3 sequence: CASSSAWGREGTDTQYF. The CDR3 DNA sequence: TGTGCCAGCAGCTCCGCCTGGGGGCGGGAGGGCACAGATACGCAGTATTTT.

The chain recombines TRBV5-8 with TRBJ1-2, with 7 positions matching TRBD1. The J segment lost 8 bases and the V segment lost 4 bases, leaving 5 bases of the junction unmatched. The CDR3 contains 12 residues. Germline lookup yields CDR1 SGHTS and CDR2 YDEGEE. The CDR3 sequence is CASSRTGRGYTF. DNA of the CDR3: TGTGCCAGCAGCAGGACAGGTCGAGGCTACACCTTC.